The present T cell receptor beta chain was sequenced within a study of T-cell reconstitution after alpha-beta-depleted transplantation in children. Study outcomes and limitations: High day-60 TCRbeta diversity in some patients came from surviving recipient T cells and thymic progenitors.

Unique molecular identifiers were incorporated into the prepared TCRbeta library. TCRdb itself ran the PCR reads through MiXCR, one entry per CDR3 protein. Here the sample spans about 580,000 distinct CDR3 sequences, around 23% being singletons. This clonotype has ten or more counts. No antigen is known for it. Between the trimmed V and J ends, which lost 4 bases and 4 bases, there was a span of 10 bases. CDR3 size: 13 residues. The germline V gene encodes CDR1 ENHRY and CDR2 SYGVKD. This material consisted of PBMCs, mostly from graft donor cells, taken 360 days after TCRalphabeta/CD19-depleted stem cell transplant. This sequence joins TRBV10-3 and TRBJ2-5, with D possibly TRBD1 on 5 matching bases. The clonotype was recovered from a boy under three years old who had a stem cell transplant for acute myeloid leukemia, so the T cells may come from the graft donor. Here the CDR3 DNA reads TGTGCCATCAGTGGACAGTCTCCAGAGACCCAGTACTTC. Its protein is CAISGQSPETQYF.